The present TCR beta chain was sequenced within a study of blood T cells in healthy people across ages. All donors came from Russia, were Caucasian and healthy, and spanned ages about 6 to 100. The use of a sample-barcoded 5' primer and a J-beta primer mix characterized a second PCR of roughly 7 to 11 cycles. TCRdb analysed the 5' RACE reads with MiXCR anew, one entry per CDR3 protein. Of 800,000 to 900,000 distinct CDR3 sequences listed, around two thirds are singletons. The clonotype was recovered from a man aged 30 to 39 in good health. Source material: blood.

This chain's CDR3 is CASSLERVWGEKLFF. CDR3 DNA sequence: TGTGCCAGCAGCTTAGAAAGGGTTTGGGGAGAAAAACTGTTTTTT. J is TRBJ1-4 and V is TRBV7-2; D uncertain. Germline CDR1 SGHTA, CDR2 FQGNSA. V shed 1 base and J shed 8 bases, with 14 bases lying between them. The CDR3 runs to 15 residues.